In this sample, the clone carrying this T cell receptor beta chain turned up a few times. The antigen is undetermined. This sample stems from a study of T-cell memory formation after mild COVID-19. Study in general: Each donor largely had its own TCR clusters.

Study-wide results and limits: Pre-infection memory harbored some responding clones, suggesting cross-reactive memory joined. Largely, contracting CD4+ clones fell within CM and EM, and contracting CD8+ clones within EMRA.

From 5'RACE with constant-segment primers came TCR alpha and TCR beta cDNA libraries that carried sample barcodes and UMIs. TCRdb re-derived calls from the 5' RACE reads in MiXCR, one entry per CDR3 protein. The top ten hold around 20% of the sample, which has some 320,000 distinct CDR3 sequences, 14% seen once. The sequence came from a man in his late teens or twenties who had mild COVID-19 (a few samples of this study predate the infection). Cell type and time point are not known. Sample: PBMCs or a T cell subset sorted from them (not recorded which).

In nucleotides, the CDR3 is TGCAGTGCTAGAGTCGCAGTAACAGATACGCAGTATTTT. Its protein product is CSARVAVTDTQYF. The genes are TRBV20-1 and TRBJ2-3; D gene uncertain. Trimming stripped 1 base from V and 3 bases from J, with 8 bases between. CDR1 is DFQATT, CDR2 SNEGSKA, per germline (reference sequence). The CDR3 is made up of 13 amino acids.